Below are 9 T cell receptor beta chains sequenced from a single sample in a study of breast tumors, draining lymph nodes, adjacent tissues. Axillary draining lymph nodes of breast cancer patients supplied the node samples. TCRdb processed the multiplex PCR reads anew with MiXCR; each CDR3 protein has one entry. Of some 230,000 distinct CDR3 sequences in the sample, less than 40% are singletons; the top ten hold roughly 3.5%. The sequenced sample consisted of axillary lymph node tissue. The receptor set was obtained from a female donor with breast cancer. Some clones in this sample may be carry-over from other donors' samples.

This clonotype showed up many times. The rearrangement joins TRBV7-2 to TRBJ1-3; D is perhaps TRBD1 (6 bases). The V gene lost 3 bases and the J gene lost 4 bases, with 10 bases spanning the gap. This CDR3 comprises 14 residues. The germline V gene encodes CDR1 SGHTA and CDR2 FQGNSA. CDR3 sequence (DNA): TGTGCCAGCAGCTTCGGGACACTCGGAAACACCATATATTTT. Translated: CASSFGTLGNTIYF.

With respect to this clonotype: A much larger clone differs by one base, so this may be a read error. J is TRBJ2-2 and V is TRBV7-2; the match to TRBD1 covers 9 bases. This CDR3 contains 16 residues. Germline values: CDR1 SGHTA, CDR2 FQGNSA. CDR3 in amino acids: CASSLVDRGITGELLF. The DNA for the CDR3 is TGTGCCAGCAGCTTAGTCGACAGGGGGATCACCGGGGAGCTGCTTTTT.

This clonotype came up many times. This chain uses TRBV5-1 with TRBJ2-7, with 8 nucleotides matching TRBD2. The V gene's germline CDR1 is SGHRS and CDR2 YFSETQ. The CDR3 totals 14 residues. Losses at the gene ends were 2 bases for V and 4 bases for J; bases not matched to a gene: 5. In DNA form, the CDR3 reads TGCGCCAGCAGCTTTGGGCGGGGGGCGTACGAGCAGTACTTC. Protein sequence: CASSFGRGAYEQYF.

This clonotype was found many times. This chain connects TRBV9 to TRBJ2-2; D could derive from TRBD1 or TRBD2 (6 bases each). Per the germline V gene, CDR1 is SGDLS and CDR2 is YYNGEE. The CDR3 has 15 residues. V was trimmed by 0 bases and J by 8 bases, leaving 14 bases between them. CDR3 nucleotide sequence: TGTGCCAGCAGCGTAGCCCGGGGGCAGAGAGGGGAGCTGTTTTTT. Protein product: CASSVARGQRGELFF.

This clonotype has ten or more counts. The chain combines TRBV5-1 with TRBJ2-2; D is unresolved. Trimming stripped 2 bases from V and 0 bases from J, with 8 bases between. Germline lookup yields CDR1 SGHRS and CDR2 YFSETQ. CDR3 length: 15 amino acids. CDR3 DNA sequence: TGCGCCAGCAGCTTTGGGCACGCGAACACCGGGGAGCTGTTTTTT. Encoded protein: CASSFGHANTGELFF.

This clonotype has a count of ten or more. The rearrangement links TRBV18 to TRBJ1-2; 10 bases agree with TRBD1. V lost 3 bases to trimming and J lost 7 bases; unmatched junction nucleotides: 5. Germline V gene lookup returns CDR1 KGHSH and CDR2 LQKENI. CDR3 length: 14 residues. CDR3 nucleotide sequence: TGTGCCAGCTCACCGGGACAGGGGCTCGGTGGCTACACCTTC. The encoded protein is CASSPGQGLGGYTF.

This clonotype has at least ten counts. The rearrangement links TRBV6-5 to TRBJ2-2, with D possibly being TRBD1 (6 bases). The CDR3 extends over 12 amino acids. Trimming took off 6 bases at V and 7 bases at J, with 9 bases between the two ends. Germline CDR1 MNHEY, CDR2 SVGAGI. The CDR3 spells CASRAGVGELFF. CDR3 in DNA: TGTGCCAGCAGAGCAGGGGTCGGGGAGCTGTTTTTT.

The chain links TRBV3-1 to TRBJ2-3, with TRBD2 matching 11 bases. Per the germline V gene, CDR1 is LGHDT and CDR2 is YNNKEL (reference sequence). The V gene end was trimmed by 6 bases and the J gene end by 4 bases; junction bases not matched to a gene: 6. CDR3 size: 15 residues. CDR3 loop: CASRTTSGVSDTQYF. As DNA, the CDR3 is TGTGCCAGCAGAACGACTAGCGGGGTTTCAGATACGCAGTATTTT.

V and J are TRBV7-2 and TRBJ1-3; a possible D gene is TRBD1 (5 bases). Germline V gene lookup returns CDR1 SGHTA and CDR2 FQGNSA. The V end lost 5 bases, the J end lost 8 bases, and 16 bases lay between the germline ends. The length of the CDR3 is 14 residues. The CDR3 spells CASSTRQRAYTIYF. Written as DNA, the CDR3 is TGTGCCAGCAGCACGAGACAGAGGGCGTACACCATATATTTT.